This TCR beta chain emerged from a study of blood T cell repertoires in COVID-19. Study-wide context: Whether acute or convalescent, the COVID-19 samples came from the United States, Italy and Spain. T cells, B-cell-depleted T cells, or PBMCs supplied cDNA or gDNA.

The CDR3 has 15 residues. From germline, CDR1 is MDHEN and CDR2 SYDVKM. Trimming took 2 bases from V and 7 from J, leaving 17 bases between them. This clone was recorded only once. Under the authors' procedure: Amplification of reference gene primers was used by the study to estimate nucleated cell counts. The protocol was immunoSEQ multiplex PCR, while the TCRdb copy is restricted to in-frame clones and leaves out a portion. V, J and clone size were drawn from that table, and D and trimming were deduced from the DNA. This table holds about 35,000 clones, approximately 80% found once. The clonotype comes from a man aged 60-69 years in a cohort sampled during active COVID-19. The chain combines TRBV28 with TRBJ1-2, with a weak D call TRBD1 (5 bases). Material for sequencing was peripheral blood. The CDR3 here is CASSLTPKGRGGYTF. CDR3 nucleotide sequence: TGTGCCAGCAGTTTAACCCCCAAGGGGAGGGGTGGCTACACCTTC.